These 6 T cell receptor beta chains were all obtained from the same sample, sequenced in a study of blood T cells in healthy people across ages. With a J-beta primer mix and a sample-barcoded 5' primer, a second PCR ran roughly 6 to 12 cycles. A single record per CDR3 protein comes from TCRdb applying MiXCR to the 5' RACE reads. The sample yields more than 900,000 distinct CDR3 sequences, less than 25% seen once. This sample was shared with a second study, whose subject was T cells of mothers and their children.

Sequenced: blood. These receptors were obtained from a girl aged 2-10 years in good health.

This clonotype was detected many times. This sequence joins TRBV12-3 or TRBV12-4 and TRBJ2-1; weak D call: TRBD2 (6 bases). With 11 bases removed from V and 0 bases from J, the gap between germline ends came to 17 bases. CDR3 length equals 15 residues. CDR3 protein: CASRGGMGSYNEQFF. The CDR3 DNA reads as TGTGCCTCTCGGGGCGGGATGGGCTCCTACAATGAGCAGTTCTTC.

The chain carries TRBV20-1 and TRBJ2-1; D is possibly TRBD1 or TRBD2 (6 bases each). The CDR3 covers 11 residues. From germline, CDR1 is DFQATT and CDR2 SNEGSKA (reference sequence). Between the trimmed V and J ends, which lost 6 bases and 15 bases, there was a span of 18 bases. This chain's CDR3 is CSAPARGRSFF. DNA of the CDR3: TGCAGTGCCCCCGCGAGGGGGAGGTCGTTCTTC.

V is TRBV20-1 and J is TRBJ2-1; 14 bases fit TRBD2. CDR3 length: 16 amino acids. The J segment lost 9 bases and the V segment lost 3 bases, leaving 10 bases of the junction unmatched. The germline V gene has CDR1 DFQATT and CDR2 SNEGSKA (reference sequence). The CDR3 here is CSASSGTSGGNSEQFF. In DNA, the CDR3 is TGCAGTGCTAGTTCCGGGACTAGCGGGGGAAACAGTGAGCAGTTCTTC.

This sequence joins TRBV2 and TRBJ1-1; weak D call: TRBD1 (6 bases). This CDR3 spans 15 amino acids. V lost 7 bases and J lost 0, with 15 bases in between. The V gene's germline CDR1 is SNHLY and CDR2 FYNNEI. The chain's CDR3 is CASNLGGGLNTEAFF. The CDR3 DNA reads TGTGCCAGCAACCTAGGGGGGGGTCTGAACACTGAAGCTTTCTTT.

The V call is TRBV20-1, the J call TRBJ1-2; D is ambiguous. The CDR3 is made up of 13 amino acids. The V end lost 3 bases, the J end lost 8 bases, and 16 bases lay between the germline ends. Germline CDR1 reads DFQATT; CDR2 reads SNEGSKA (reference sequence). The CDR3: CSARRLLEGGYTF. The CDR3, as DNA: TGCAGTGCTAGGAGGCTTCTGGAGGGAGGCTACACCTTC.

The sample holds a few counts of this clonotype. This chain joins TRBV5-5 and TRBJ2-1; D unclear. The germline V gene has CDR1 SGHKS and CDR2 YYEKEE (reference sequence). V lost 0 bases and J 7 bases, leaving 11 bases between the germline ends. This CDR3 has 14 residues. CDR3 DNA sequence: TGTGCCAGCAGCTTGGAAAGCAGCCTTAATGAGCAGTTCTTC. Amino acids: CASSLESSLNEQFF.